In this sample, the clone carrying this TCR beta chain turned up a few times. The germline V gene has CDR1 SNHLY and CDR2 FYNNEI. This CDR3 has 15 residues. Trimming removed 4 bases from V and 0 bases from J, with 12 bases in between. This specimen comes from a study of patients and donors after allogeneic stem cell transplantation. A single record per CDR3 protein comes from TCRdb applying MiXCR to the RT-PCR reads. The sample gives approximately 430,000 distinct CDR3 sequences, more than 15% of which show up once; less than 8.5% is in the top ten. Sequenced: blood, either unsorted or a sorted T cell fraction (not recorded which). The rearrangement links TRBV2 to TRBJ1-1; D gene ambiguous. This clonotype originated in a human donor who was either an allogeneic HSCT recipient or a stem cell or donor lymphocyte infusion donor (not recorded which). It is not recorded whose cells these are; they may come from a transplant donor. CDR3 nucleotides: TGTGCCAGCAGTGGAGGATCCGCCATGAACACTGAAGCTTTCTTT. Encoded protein: CASSGGSAMNTEAFF.